A selection of T cell receptor beta chains follows, all from one sample in a study of T cell responses to AZD1222 COVID-19 vaccine. Assay used: immunoSEQ multiplex PCR; TCRdb lists only in-frame clones, some missing. Of under 80,000 clones listed, about 85% are singletons. This specimen was peripheral blood, taken 28 days after the second AZD1222 dose. The receptors shown here come from an adult who received the AZD1222 COVID-19 vaccine. Both conserved end residues are part of each CDR3. The D gene is left open where the match is weak. Only some rows state a clone size, as once, few, many or a class for expanded clones.

TGTGCTAGCAGCTTGACAGAAGCTGGAAACACCATATATTTT	CASSLTEAGNTIYF	-	TRBV7-7	TRBJ1-3	-
TGTGCCAGCAGCCGACTAGCGGGAGGGCCGGGAGGGGAGCTGTTTTTT	CASSRLAGGPGGELFF	-	TRBV3-1/TRBV3-2	TRBJ2-2	TRBD2
TGTGCCAGCGGGGCTAACAGGGGAGGAACTGAAGCTTTCTTT	CASGANRGGTEAFF	-	TRBV6-5	TRBJ1-1	TRBD1
TGTGCCAGCAGTTTCGCAGGGAACGAGCAGTACTTC	CASSFAGNEQYF	few	TRBV12-3/TRBV12-4	TRBJ2-7	-
TGTGCCAGCAGCTTAAGTACAGGGGGTGGCTACACCTTC	CASSLSTGGGYTF	-	TRBV7-3	TRBJ1-2	TRBD1
TGTGCCAGTAGTAGCGGGAGCTTCTCCTACAATGAGCAGTTCTTC	CASSSGSFSYNEQFF	-	TRBV5-8	TRBJ2-1	TRBD2
TGTGCCAGTGCCAGGGTCTCGATGAACACTGAAGCTTTCTTT	CASARVSMNTEAFF	-	TRBV19	TRBJ1-1	-
TGTGCCAGCAGAAGACAGGGTCCAGCTAACTATGGCTACACCTTC	CASRRQGPANYGYTF	-	TRBV6-5	TRBJ1-2	TRBD1
TGCGCCAGCAGTGAATTTAGCGGGGGCTCTGGGGCCAACGTCCTGACTTTC	CASSEFSGGSGANVLTF	-	TRBV10-2	TRBJ2-6	TRBD2
TGTGCCAGCAGCCAGACCGCGAACACTGAAGCTTTCTTT	CASSQTANTEAFF	-	TRBV7-2	TRBJ1-1	-
TGTGCCAGCAGCAAGGTCGCCCGGGAACCATACAATGAGCAGTTCTTC	CASSKVAREPYNEQFF	-	TRBV21-1	TRBJ2-1	-
TGTGCCAGTAGAACCGGGACAGGGGTATACGAGCAGTACTTC	CASRTGTGVYEQYF	-	TRBV6-5	TRBJ2-7	TRBD1
TGTGCCAGCAGTTCTGGCCCGAATTCACCCCTCCACTTT	CASSSGPNSPLHF	-	TRBV6-5	TRBJ1-6	-
TGTGCCAGTAGTAGCAGGGAGGAGACCCAGTACTTC	CASSSREETQYF	-	TRBV19	TRBJ2-5	-
TGTGCCACCCGACAGGGGAGAAACACTGAAGCTTTCTTT	CATRQGRNTEAFF	-	TRBV2	TRBJ1-1	TRBD1
TGTGCCAGTAGTATGGATGGGTTTGAAGCAGCCAAAAACATTCAGTACTTC	CASSMDGFEAAKNIQYF	-	TRBV19	TRBJ2-4	-
TGTGCCACCAGTGATCCCAGACAGGTTAGCGGGAGGGCCAACGAGCAGTACTTC	CATSDPRQVSGRANEQYF	-	TRBV24-1	TRBJ2-7	TRBD2
TGTGCCAGCCGGGTGACAGGGGGAGGTTCACCCCTCCACTTT	CASRVTGGGSPLHF	-	TRBV6-5	TRBJ1-6	TRBD1
TGCAGCGTTGTGCGGGACAGGGGGCCAGAGACCCAGTACTTC	CSVVRDRGPETQYF	once	TRBV29-1	TRBJ2-5	TRBD1
TGTGCCAGCAGCGTGGGGCAGTCTAATTCACCCCTCCACTTT	CASSVGQSNSPLHF	-	TRBV6-2/TRBV6-3	TRBJ1-6	-
TGTGCCTGGGTCATCACGGCTGGGGACAGGGTGGCGTTC	CAWVITAGDRVAF	-	TRBV30	TRBJ2-7	TRBD1
TGTGCCAGCTCACCACGCAGCGACACCAACACTGAAGCTTTCTTT	CASSPRSDTNTEAFF	-	TRBV18	TRBJ1-1	-
TGTGCCAGCTCACGAGGACAGGTGCAGTACAATGAGCAGTTCTTC	CASSRGQVQYNEQFF	-	TRBV18	TRBJ2-1	TRBD1
TGTGCCAGCAGCTCAGACAGGGGTTTTCCTTTCTTT	CASSSDRGFPFF	-	TRBV11-2	TRBJ1-1	TRBD1
TGTGCCAGCAGTGGACCCGGGCGGGATCAGCCCCAGCATTTT	CASSGPGRDQPQHF	-	TRBV2	TRBJ1-5	-
TGTGCCAGTAGTGCCTCGCATATTCGGGTAACTGAAGCTTTCTTT	CASSASHIRVTEAFF	-	TRBV19	TRBJ1-1	-
TGTGCCACCCAACCCCCGGGACAGGGATTATTTCGGTATGGCTACACCTTC	CATQPPGQGLFRYGYTF	-	TRBV19	TRBJ1-2	TRBD1
TGCGCCAGCAGCGAGGGACAGGGGGCGGGTTACACCTTC	CASSEGQGAGYTF	once	TRBV5-1	TRBJ1-2	TRBD1
TGTGCCTGGAGTCTCTGGGCTGGGGCCAACGTCCTGACTTTC	CAWSLWAGANVLTF	-	TRBV30	TRBJ2-6	-
TGTGCCAGCAGCGTAGGATTTGGGGGCCTCTATGGCTACACCTTC	CASSVGFGGLYGYTF	-	TRBV9	TRBJ1-2	-
TGTGCCAGCAGCCAGGACCAGGGAAACACCATATATTTT	CASSQDQGNTIYF	-	TRBV3-1/TRBV3-2	TRBJ1-3	-
TGCGCCAGCAGCCAACAACTACAATACGAGCAGTACTTC	CASSQQLQYEQYF	few	TRBV4-1	TRBJ2-7	-
TGTGCCAGTAGTATTTACAGGGTGGAGGTCGATGAAGCTTTCTTT	CASSIYRVEVDEAFF	-	TRBV19	TRBJ1-1	-
TGTGCCAGCAGCTCCTCAATTCGGACTTACCAAGAGACCCAGTACTTC	CASSSSIRTYQETQYF	-	TRBV7-9	TRBJ2-5	-
TGTGCCAGCAGTGGTGGCAGCAAAAACACTGAAGCTTTCTTT	CASSGGSKNTEAFF	-	TRBV2	TRBJ1-1	-
TGTGCCAGCAGCTTGGCGGAGGGCTACGAGCAGTACTTC	CASSLAEGYEQYF	once	TRBV5-4	TRBJ2-7	-
TGTGCCAGCAGTGATAATGCGGGTCAGATGTACGAGCAGTACTTC	CASSDNAGQMYEQYF	-	TRBV25-1	TRBJ2-7	-
TGTGCCAGCCATGGACAGGGGCCGTGGGAGACCCAGTACTTC	CASHGQGPWETQYF	-	TRBV2	TRBJ2-5	TRBD1
TGCAGCGTTGAAGCGACAGGGAGAAATATCGGCTACACCTTC	CSVEATGRNIGYTF	few	TRBV29-1	TRBJ1-2	TRBD1
TGTGCCATCAGTGAGCCCCGACTAGCGTGGGACACCGGGGAGCTGTTTTTT	CAISEPRLAWDTGELFF	-	TRBV10-3	TRBJ2-2	TRBD2
TGTGCCAGCAGTTTGTCGGGAGCAGCCGCAGATACGCAGTATTTT	CASSLSGAAADTQYF	-	TRBV25-1	TRBJ2-3	-
TGTGCCAGCAGCTCTTCGATATTTGATGGAAACACCATATATTTT	CASSSSIFDGNTIYF	-	TRBV13	TRBJ1-3	-
TGTGCCAGCAGCTTGGGGTTAGGGGGCGGGACCTACGAGCAGTACTTC	CASSLGLGGGTYEQYF	-	TRBV5-4	TRBJ2-7	-
TGCGCCAGCAGGCGACGGCAAGAGACCCAGTACTTC	CASRRRQETQYF	-	TRBV10-2	TRBJ2-5	-
TGTGCCTGGAGCTCGGCTAGGATGAACACTGAAGCTTTCTTT	CAWSSARMNTEAFF	-	TRBV30	TRBJ1-1	-
TGTGCCATCAGTGAGTCGCCGGGACAGCAGACAGATACGCAGTATTTT	CAISESPGQQTDTQYF	-	TRBV10-3	TRBJ2-3	TRBD1
TGCAGCGTTGATCCCACGGGATCCTATGGCTACACCTTC	CSVDPTGSYGYTF	-	TRBV29-1	TRBJ1-2	-
TGTGCCAGCGGGGAACAGGGCTATAATTCACCCCTCCACTTT	CASGEQGYNSPLHF	-	TRBV2	TRBJ1-6	-
TGTGCCAGCAGCTTAGAACTAGCGGGTACCTACGAGCAGTACTTC	CASSLELAGTYEQYF	few	TRBV7-2	TRBJ2-7	TRBD2
TGTGCCAGCAGCTTATCCGGCCCAACCTTTCATGGCTACACCTTC	CASSLSGPTFHGYTF	-	TRBV7-9	TRBJ1-2	-
TGTGCCAGCAGTGAATCGGGGCACGGAAACACCATATATTTT	CASSESGHGNTIYF	-	TRBV2	TRBJ1-3	-
TGTGCCTGGAGTGTACGCGGATTTGCAACTAATGAAAAACTGTTTTTT	CAWSVRGFATNEKLFF	-	TRBV30	TRBJ1-4	-
TGTGCCAGCAGTGAATACAGAGAGAACACCGGGGAGCTGTTTTTT	CASSEYRENTGELFF	few	TRBV25-1	TRBJ2-2	-